The 15 T cell receptor beta chains reported below all come from one sample, sequenced in a study of T cell changes during pregnancy in multiple sclerosis (dated by TCRdb to the late 2010s). Library method: the immunoSEQ multiplex PCR assay. TCRdb stores this immuneACCESS table with in-frame sequences only. Part of the clones is absent; in the studies checked, under half of the shortfall reflects unresolved V genes, and no reason is known for the rest. Across this sample there are some 40,000 clones, with 85% to 95% seen only once. The ten biggest clones cover about 8.5% of the sample. This sample comprised CD8+ T cells from peripheral blood mononuclear cells, obtained in the third trimester of pregnancy. These receptors all come from a female donor with multiple sclerosis, enrolled in a pregnancy study.

V gene TRBV10-2 combines with J gene TRBJ2-3; 15 bases map to TRBD2. CDR1 WSHSY and CDR2 SAAADI come from the germline V gene. The CDR3 is 18 amino acids. The V segment lost 2 bases and the J segment 6 bases; nucleotides outside the gene matches: 9. CDR3 loop: CASSEPGTSGGSEDTQYF. The CDR3 DNA follows: TGCGCCAGCAGTGAGCCTGGGACTAGCGGGGGGTCTGAGGATACGCAGTATTTT.

This chain uses TRBV5-4 with TRBJ1-2, with 7 bases aligning to TRBD1. V gave up 4 bases and J gave up 4 bases; unmatched junction bases: 7. The germline V gene encodes CDR1 SGHNT and CDR2 YYREEE (reference sequence). The CDR3 covers 14 residues. The DNA of the CDR3 is TGTGCCAGCAGCCGTGGACAGGAATTCTATGGCTACACCTTC. It specifies CASSRGQEFYGYTF.

The chain has TRBV27 and TRBJ1-1; TRBD1 agrees at 7 bases. Germline V lookup: CDR1 MNHEY, CDR2 SMNVEV (reference sequence). J gave up 1 base and V 5 bases, and 7 bases lay outside the gene matches. The CDR3 covers 15 residues. In nucleotides, the CDR3 is TGTGCCAGCAGTCCCAGGGGGTCCGGGAACACTGAAGCTTTCTTT. As protein: CASSPRGSGNTEAFF.

The chain employs TRBV2 and TRBJ2-7; 8 bases are shared with TRBD2. Per the germline V gene, CDR1 is SNHLY and CDR2 is FYNNEI. Germline trimming cut 7 bases from V and 6 bases from J; bases unmatched to any gene: 5. This CDR3 is 12 amino acids long. The CDR3 DNA follows: TGTGCCAGCACCCCGCGGGAGGTCGAGCAGTACTTC. This translates into CASTPREVEQYF.

The chain couples TRBV5-5 to TRBJ2-1; weak D call: TRBD2 (5 bases). Germline V gives CDR1 SGHKS, CDR2 YYEKEE (reference sequence). CDR3 length: 12 residues. V was clipped by 1 base and J by 10 bases, with 9 bases between them. The CDR3 nucleotides read TGTGCCAGCAGCTTGATCGGGGTAGAGCAGTTCTTC. Translation: CASSLIGVEQFF.

The chain joins TRBV9 to TRBJ2-1, with TRBD2 matching 8 bases. This CDR3 has 16 residues. V lost 2 bases and J lost 5; bases outside the gene matches: 9. Germline values: CDR1 SGDLS, CDR2 YYNGEE. The CDR3 is CASSVELAGSHNEQFF. The CDR3 DNA follows: TGTGCCAGCAGCGTCGAATTAGCGGGGAGTCACAATGAGCAGTTCTTC.

This rearrangement joins TRBV2 to TRBJ1-2, with TRBD1 matching over 7 bases. CDR1 and CDR2 from the germline V gene are SNHLY and FYNNEI. The CDR3 covers 13 residues. V lost 6 bases, J lost 4 bases, and 5 bases stayed unmatched. The CDR3 region has the DNA TGTGCCAGCAGCGCCGGGACAGCCTATGGCTACACCTTC. Translated, it gives CASSAGTAYGYTF.

J is TRBJ2-3 and V is TRBV6-5; D gene uncertain. V was shortened by 0 bases and J by 6 bases, with 7 bases between the two germline ends. The CDR3 runs 13 residues. Germline CDR1 MNHEY, CDR2 SVGAGI. As DNA, the CDR3 is TGTGCCAGCAGTTACTCGGCCGGGGATACGCAGTATTTT. Translating gives CASSYSAGDTQYF.

The chain recombines TRBV13 with TRBJ2-2; possibly TRBD1 for D (6 bases). CDR1 is PRHDT and CDR2 is FYEKMQ in the germline V gene (reference sequence). CDR3 length: 16 amino acids. Deletions cut 5 bases from V and 2 bases from J, with 15 bases between. Here the CDR3 reads CASSPRDRRNTGELFF. As DNA, the CDR3 is TGTGCCAGCAGCCCACGAGACAGGCGTAACACCGGGGAGCTGTTTTTT.

The chain links TRBV12-5 to TRBJ2-3; 7 nucleotides agree with TRBD2. The ends lost 6 bases at V and 2 bases at J; junction bases unmatched: 8. The CDR3 covers 15 residues. Germline assignment: CDR1 LGHNT and CDR2 FRNRAP. The CDR3 DNA is TGTGCTAGTGGGCCTACTAGCGCTCCCACAGATACGCAGTATTTT. Translating it yields CASGPTSAPTDTQYF.

The chain has TRBV27 and TRBJ2-3; D possibly corresponds to TRBD2 (5 bases). From germline, CDR1 is MNHEY and CDR2 SMNVEV (reference sequence). The CDR3 totals 15 residues. With 4 bases removed from V and 5 bases from J, the gap between germline ends came to 16 bases. The CDR3 protein is CASSSIPLAGDTQYF. The CDR3 region has the DNA TGTGCCAGCAGTTCTATACCCCTAGCAGGAGATACGCAGTATTTT.

This chain connects TRBV13 to TRBJ2-6; 7 bases line up with TRBD2. The trim removed 5 bases at V and 1 base at J, leaving 8 bases unmatched. Germline assignment: CDR1 PRHDT and CDR2 FYEKMQ (reference sequence). This CDR3 region has 17 residues. The CDR3 bases are TGTGCCAGCAGCGCCCGACTAGCCCCTTCTGGGGCCAACGTCCTGACTTTC. This gives the protein CASSARLAPSGANVLTF.

This clone was seen more than once but under ten times. The chain employs TRBV9 and TRBJ1-1; D gene unclear. The CDR3 has 12 amino acids. Germline lookup yields CDR1 SGDLS and CDR2 YYNGEE. V dropped 3 bases and J dropped 0 bases, with 3 bases sitting between them. CDR3 sequence (DNA): TGTGCCAGCAGCGCCATGAACACTGAAGCTTTCTTT. This gives the protein CASSAMNTEAFF. Full variable domain (missing parts from reference TRBV9 and TRBJ1-1): DSGVTQTPKHLITATGQRVTLRCSPRSGDLSVYWYQQSLDQGLQFLIQYYNGEERAKGNILERFSAQQFPDLHSELNLSSLELGDSALYFCASSAMNTEAFFGQGTRLTVV.

This clone was counted once. At one end the junction does not follow the germline gene, possibly because of a read error. The chain links TRBV7-7 to TRBJ2-5; the match to TRBD1 covers 7 bases. Looked up from germline, CDR1 is SSHAT and CDR2 is FNYEAQ (reference sequence). The CDR3 has 17 residues. CDR3 region: CASSLAGGTGVQETQYF. The CDR3 coding sequence is TGTGCTAGCAGCTTAGCAGGGGGAACAGGGGTGCAAGAGACCCAGTACTTC.

The genes are TRBV5-1 and TRBJ1-5, with 11 positions matching TRBD1. CDR3 length equals 15 residues. Germline CDR1 SGHRS, CDR2 YFSETQ. The junction had 3 bases not matched to a gene; V was cut back by 3 bases and J by 4 bases. CDR3 protein: CASSSGTGGNQPQHF. CDR3 nucleotides: TGCGCCAGCAGCTCTGGGACAGGGGGGAATCAGCCCCAGCATTTT.